The clone carrying this TCR beta chain was seen more than once but under ten times. No antigen is known for it. The source of the sample is a study of T-cell memory formation after mild COVID-19. Across the whole study: For the most part, TCR clusters were specific to one donor.

MiXCR, applied by TCRdb to the 5' RACE reads, yields one record per CDR3 protein. This table has more than 300,000 distinct CDR3 sequences, about 13% appearing once. General study findings and limits: Balance between CD4 and CD8 was seen in clones contracting day 15 to 85, and a CD4+ lean was seen in later expanders. Most CD4+ clones that shrank were in CM and EM, while CD8+ ones turned up in EMRA.

V lost 1 base and J 4 bases, leaving 15 bases between the germline ends. The CDR3 length is 15 residues. Germline-derived CDR1 and CDR2 are SGHRS and YFSETQ. The chain employs TRBV5-1 and TRBJ2-7; tentative D call: TRBD2 (6 bases). The sample consisted of PBMCs or a T cell subset sorted from them (not recorded which). This receptor was taken from a man aged 18 to 29 who had mild COVID-19 (a few samples of this study predate the infection). Cell type and time point are not known. The DNA for the CDR3 is TGCGCCAGCAGCTTGATAAAGGGAGGAGAATACGAGCAGTACTTC. It codes for CASSLIKGGEYEQYF. Full variable domain (missing parts from reference TRBV5-1 and TRBJ2-7): KAGVTQTPRYLIKTRGQQVTLSCSPISGHRSVSWYQQTPGQGLQFLFEYFSETQRNKGNFPGRFSGRQFSNSRSEMNVSTLELGDSALYLCASSLIKGGEYEQYFGPGTRLTVT.